This T cell receptor beta chain was obtained from a study of response to subunit inactivated influenza vaccine. Points on this clonotype: As yet, its antigen is unknown.

Study-wide points: New T cells are recruited in small numbers by each seasonal influenza vaccination, according to the authors' suggestion.

Germline-derived CDR1 and CDR2 are DFQATT and SNEGSKA (reference sequence). The CDR3 is made up of 13 amino acids. Trimming removed 3 bases at V and 4 bases at J, with 12 bases between. TCRdb independently ran MiXCR on the RT-PCR reads; one entry per CDR3 protein. Of about 650,000 distinct CDR3 sequences in the sample, 15% to 18% were seen once. The chain couples TRBV20-1 to TRBJ2-5, with no clear D. The source was PBMCs from blood, collected 12 days after vaccination. This clonotype was sampled from a man between 45 and 60 years old who received an inactivated influenza vaccine. The DNA for the CDR3 is TGCAGTGCTAGTGGGTCTCCCGGAGAGACCCAGTACTTC. Translation gives CSASGSPGETQYF.